This T cell receptor beta chain was identified in a study of blood T cell repertoires in COVID-19. As handled by the study authors: The authors estimated nucleated cell counts from reference gene primer amplification. The assay was immunoSEQ multiplex PCR, and TCRdb's table has in-frame clones only and misses some. The V and J calls and clone size are taken from that table; D and trimming were inferred from the DNA. Of about 160,000 clones listed, roughly 73% are singletons. The sequencing sample was made of peripheral blood. The source is a man aged 65-85 years with acute or convalescent COVID-19.

CDR3 amino acids: CASSINGQGAEAFF. The CDR3 DNA is TGTGCCAGCAGCATTAACGGACAGGGGGCTGAAGCTTTCTTT. The chain combines TRBV3-1 (or the pseudogene TRBV3-2) with TRBJ1-1, with TRBD1 matching 10 bases. The ends lost 5 bases at V and 6 bases at J; junction bases unmatched: 6. CDR3 size: 14 residues. Germline-derived CDR1 and CDR2 are LGHDT and YNNKEL (reference sequence).